One and the same sample provided the 10 T cell receptor beta chains below, sequenced in a study of radiation and T cells in renal cell carcinoma. Assay: immunoSEQ multiplex PCR; the TCRdb copy retains only in-frame clones and omits some. The sample yields approximately 16,000 clones, 58% seen once. Treatment noted: treatment-naive control, cytoreductive nephrectomy. Source: tumor tissue, taken from a patient whose treatment was nephrectomy without radiotherapy. These receptor sequences come from a man in his forties with renal cell carcinoma.

The chain links TRBV7-8 to TRBJ2-1; D uncertain. Trimming took 3 bases from V and 0 from J, leaving 9 bases between them. CDR1 SGHVS and CDR2 FQNEAQ come from the germline V gene. The CDR3 contains 15 residues. The CDR3 region is CASSFERGSYNEQFF. DNA of the CDR3: TGTGCCAGCAGCTTTGAACGCGGCTCCTACAATGAGCAGTTCTTC.

V is TRBV9 and J is TRBJ1-1, with D hard to call. The CDR3 contains 17 residues. Germline V gives CDR1 SGDLS, CDR2 YYNGEE. The V gene lost 2 bases and the J gene lost 3 bases, with 20 bases spanning the gap. CDR3 amino acids: CASSVRGSGVGDTEAFF. CDR3 in DNA: TGTGCCAGCAGCGTCCGCGGATCTGGGGTTGGGGACACTGAAGCTTTCTTT.

This clone showed up just a few times. This chain joins TRBV6-1 and TRBJ1-6; D is possibly TRBD1 (5 bases). V was clipped by 0 bases and J by 10 bases, with 13 bases between them. CDR3 size: 15 residues. The germline gives CDR1 MNHNS, CDR2 SASEGT. CDR3 protein: CASSEAHQGLSPLHF. The CDR3 DNA reads as TGTGCCAGCAGTGAAGCGCACCAGGGACTATCACCCCTCCACTTT.

The V and J genes are TRBV4-2 and TRBJ1-1; a weak D match, TRBD1 (5 bases). CDR1 and CDR2 from the germline V gene are LGHNA and YNFKEQ. The V end lost 5 bases, the J end lost 0 bases, and 13 bases lay between the germline ends. CDR3 length equals 15 residues. The DNA for the CDR3 is TGTGCCAGCAGCTTTGTGTGGGGGATGAACACTGAAGCTTTCTTT. Its translation is CASSFVWGMNTEAFF.

This sequence joins TRBV6-5 and TRBJ2-2; 9 nucleotides match TRBD2. The CDR3 has 16 residues. Germline assignment: CDR1 MNHEY and CDR2 SVGAGI. V lost 4 bases, J lost 6 bases, and 9 bases stayed unmatched. CDR3 DNA: TGTGCCAGCAGTTTAGAGAGCGGGGGGAAGGCCGGGGAGCTGTTTTTT. This sequence encodes CASSLESGGKAGELFF.

This sequence joins TRBV6-1 and TRBJ2-2, with 10 bases lining up with TRBD1. Germline V gene data show CDR1 as MNHNS and CDR2 as SASEGT. The V and J ends lost 7 bases and 5 bases, in that order; junction bases with no gene match: 4. The CDR3 has 14 amino acids. As DNA, the CDR3 is TGTGCCAGCATCCTGGACAGGGGGACCGGGGAGCTGTTTTTT. Translating gives CASILDRGTGELFF.

CDR3 sequence (DNA): TGCGCCAGCAGCCAAGAAATCCTTGGGACAGGGTTATACGGCACAGATACGCAGTATTTT. This codes for CASSQEILGTGLYGTDTQYF. The rearrangement links TRBV4-3 to TRBJ2-3, with TRBD1 matching over 9 bases. The CDR3 runs to 20 residues. V dropped 0 bases and J dropped 1; count of bases not matched to a gene: 14. The germline gives CDR1 LGHNA, CDR2 YSLEER.

The chain combines TRBV5-8 with TRBJ2-1; D is undetermined. V lost 0 bases and J lost 2, with 9 bases in between. In germline, CDR1 is SGHTS, CDR2 YDEGEE. The length of the CDR3 is 15 residues. CDR3 nucleotide sequence: TGTGCCAGCAGCTTGGGATGGTCCCCCTACAATGAGCAGTTCTTC. It encodes CASSLGWSPYNEQFF.

J is TRBJ1-1 and V is TRBV19; D gene ambiguous. This CDR3 has 14 residues. Germline V gives CDR1 LNHDA, CDR2 SQIVND (reference sequence). Between the trimmed V and J ends, which lost 1 base and 1 base, there was a span of 7 bases. The CDR3 region is CASSIGSPNTEAFF. DNA of the CDR3: TGTGCCAGTAGTATAGGCAGCCCGAACACTGAAGCTTTCTTT.

The rearrangement uses TRBV28 and TRBJ1-2; 8 nucleotides align to TRBD1. Trimming cost V 2 bases and J 2 bases; bases outside gene matches: 7. There are 16 residues in the CDR3. CDR1 is MDHEN and CDR2 is SYDVKM in the germline V gene. CDR3 amino acids: CASSLLGGQGNYGYTF. As DNA, the CDR3 is TGTGCCAGCAGTTTACTGGGAGGACAGGGAAACTATGGCTACACCTTC.